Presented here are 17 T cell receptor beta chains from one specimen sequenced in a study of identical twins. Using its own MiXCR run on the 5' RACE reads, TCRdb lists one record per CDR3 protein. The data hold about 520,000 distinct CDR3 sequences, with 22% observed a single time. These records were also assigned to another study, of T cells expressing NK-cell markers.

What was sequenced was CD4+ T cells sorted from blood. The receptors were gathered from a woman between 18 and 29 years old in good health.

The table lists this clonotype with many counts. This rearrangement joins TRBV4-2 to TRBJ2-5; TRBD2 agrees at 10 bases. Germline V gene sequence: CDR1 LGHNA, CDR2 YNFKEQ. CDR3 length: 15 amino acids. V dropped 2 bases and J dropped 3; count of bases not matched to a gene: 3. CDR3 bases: TGTGCCAGCAGCCAAACTAGCGGGGCCAAAGAGACCCAGTACTTC. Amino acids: CASSQTSGAKETQYF.

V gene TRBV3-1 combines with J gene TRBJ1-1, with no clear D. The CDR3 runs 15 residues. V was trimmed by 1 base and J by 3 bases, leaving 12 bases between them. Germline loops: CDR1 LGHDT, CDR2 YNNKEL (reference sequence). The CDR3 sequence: CASSQAWSFDTEAFF. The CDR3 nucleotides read TGTGCCAGCAGCCAAGCCTGGAGCTTCGACACTGAAGCTTTCTTT.

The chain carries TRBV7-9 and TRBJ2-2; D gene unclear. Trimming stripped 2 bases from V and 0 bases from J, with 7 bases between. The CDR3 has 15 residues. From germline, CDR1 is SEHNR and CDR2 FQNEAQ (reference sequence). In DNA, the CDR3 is TGTGCCAGCAGCTTAATGGAGACGAACACCGGGGAGCTGTTTTTT. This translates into CASSLMETNTGELFF.

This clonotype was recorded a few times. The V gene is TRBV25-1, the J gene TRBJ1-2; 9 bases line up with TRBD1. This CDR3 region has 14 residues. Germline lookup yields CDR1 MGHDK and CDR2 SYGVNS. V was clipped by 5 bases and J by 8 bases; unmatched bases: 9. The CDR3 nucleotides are TGTGCCAGCAGTTCCACAGGGGGCGTGGGGGGCTACACCTTC. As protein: CASSSTGGVGGYTF.

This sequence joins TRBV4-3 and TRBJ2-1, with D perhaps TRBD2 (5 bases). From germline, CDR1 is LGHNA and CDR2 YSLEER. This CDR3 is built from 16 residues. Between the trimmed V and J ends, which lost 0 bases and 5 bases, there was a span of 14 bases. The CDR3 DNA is TGCGCCAGCAGCCAAGATGCACTAGATCAGGACAATGAGCAGTTCTTC. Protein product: CASSQDALDQDNEQFF.

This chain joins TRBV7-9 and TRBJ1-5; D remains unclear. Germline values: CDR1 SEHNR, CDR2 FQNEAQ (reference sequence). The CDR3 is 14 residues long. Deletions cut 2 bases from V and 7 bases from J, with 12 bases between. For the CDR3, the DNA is TGTGCCAGCAGCTTAAAGGGTGGGTGGCAGCCCCAGCATTTT. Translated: CASSLKGGWQPQHF.

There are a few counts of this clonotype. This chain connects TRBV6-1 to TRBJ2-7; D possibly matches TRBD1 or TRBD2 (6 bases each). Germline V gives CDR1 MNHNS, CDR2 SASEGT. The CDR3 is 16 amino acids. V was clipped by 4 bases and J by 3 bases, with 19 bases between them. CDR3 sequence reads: CASSAPTGMRGYEQYF. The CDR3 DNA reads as TGTGCCAGCAGTGCACCAACAGGGATGCGGGGCTACGAGCAGTACTTC.

In nucleotides, the CDR3 is TGTGCCAGCAGTTACTCGGGACCCTACACAGATACGCAGTATTTT. Translated: CASSYSGPYTDTQYF. The chain couples TRBV6-5 to TRBJ2-3; D may match TRBD1 or TRBD2 (5 bases each). The germline V gene has CDR1 MNHEY and CDR2 SVGAGI. The CDR3 extends over 15 amino acids. Trimming took 0 bases from V and 2 from J, leaving 9 bases between them.

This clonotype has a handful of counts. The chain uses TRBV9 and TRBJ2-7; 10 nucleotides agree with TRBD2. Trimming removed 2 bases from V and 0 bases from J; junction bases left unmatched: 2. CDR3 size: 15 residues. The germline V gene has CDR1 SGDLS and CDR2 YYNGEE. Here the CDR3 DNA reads TGTGCCAGCAGCGTGACTAGCGGGTACTCCTACGAGCAGTACTTC. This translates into CASSVTSGYSYEQYF.

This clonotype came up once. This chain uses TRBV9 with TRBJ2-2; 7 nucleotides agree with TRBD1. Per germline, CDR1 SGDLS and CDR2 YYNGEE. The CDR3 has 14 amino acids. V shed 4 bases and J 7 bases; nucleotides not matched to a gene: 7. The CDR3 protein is CASSPDRADGELFF. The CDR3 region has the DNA TGTGCCAGCAGCCCCGACAGGGCCGACGGGGAGCTGTTTTTT. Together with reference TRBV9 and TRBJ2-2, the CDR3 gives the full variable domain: DSGVTQTPKHLITATGQRVTLRCSPRSGDLSVYWYQQSLDQGLQFLIQYYNGEERAKGNILERFSAQQFPDLHSELNLSSLELGDSALYFCASSPDRADGELFFGEGSRLTVL.

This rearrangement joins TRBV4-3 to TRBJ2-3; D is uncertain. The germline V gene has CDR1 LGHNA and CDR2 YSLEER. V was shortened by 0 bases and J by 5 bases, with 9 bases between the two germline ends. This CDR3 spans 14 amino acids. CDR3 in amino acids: CASSQEPTLDTQYF. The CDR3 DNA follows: TGCGCCAGCAGCCAAGAGCCGACCCTAGATACGCAGTATTTT.

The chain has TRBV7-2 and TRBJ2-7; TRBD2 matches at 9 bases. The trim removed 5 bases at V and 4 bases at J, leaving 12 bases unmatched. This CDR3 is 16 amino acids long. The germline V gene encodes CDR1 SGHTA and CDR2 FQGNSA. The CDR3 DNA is TGTGCCAGCAGCCGGGATGGTGCGGGGGGGGCGTACGAGCAGTACTTC. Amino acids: CASSRDGAGGAYEQYF.

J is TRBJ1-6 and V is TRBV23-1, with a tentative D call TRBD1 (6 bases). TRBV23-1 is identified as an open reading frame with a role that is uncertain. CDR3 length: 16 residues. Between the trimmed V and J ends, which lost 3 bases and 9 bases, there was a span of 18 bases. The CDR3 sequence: CASSQLDSEVGSPLHF. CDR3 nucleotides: TGCGCCAGCAGTCAGTTGGACAGCGAGGTGGGTTCACCCCTCCACTTT.

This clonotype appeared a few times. This CDR3 is CASSFLAGDYNEQFF. As DNA, the CDR3 is TGTGCCAGCAGCTTCCTAGCGGGGGACTACAATGAGCAGTTCTTC. V gene TRBV11-3 combines with J gene TRBJ2-1; TRBD2 aligns across 10 bases. V was pared by 3 bases and J by 3 bases, with 2 bases of the junction left unmatched. This CDR3 spans 15 amino acids. Germline assignment: CDR1 SGHNT and CDR2 YENEEA.

The CDR3 DNA follows: TGTGCCAGCAGCCAACAGGGTAATAGCAATCAGCCCCAGCATTTT. This sequence encodes CASSQQGNSNQPQHF. The V gene is TRBV7-9, the J gene TRBJ1-5, with D possibly matching TRBD1 (6 bases). The CDR3 is 15 amino acids. Trimming cost V 5 bases and J 0 bases, with 11 bases left between them. Per the germline V gene, CDR1 is SEHNR and CDR2 is FQNEAQ (reference sequence).

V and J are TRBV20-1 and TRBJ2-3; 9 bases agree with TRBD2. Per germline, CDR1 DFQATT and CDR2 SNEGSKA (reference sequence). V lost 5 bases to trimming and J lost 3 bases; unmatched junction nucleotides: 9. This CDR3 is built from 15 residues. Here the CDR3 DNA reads TGCAGTGCTCTTCCCGGCGGGAGGGGGACAGATACGCAGTATTTT. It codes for CSALPGGRGTDTQYF.

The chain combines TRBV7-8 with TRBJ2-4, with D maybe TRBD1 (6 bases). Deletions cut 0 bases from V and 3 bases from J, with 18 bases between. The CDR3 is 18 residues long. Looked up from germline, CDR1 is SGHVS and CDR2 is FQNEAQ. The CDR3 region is CASSLALYVGGGKNIQYF. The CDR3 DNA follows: TGTGCCAGCAGCTTAGCGTTATACGTTGGGGGCGGCAAAAACATTCAGTACTTC.